These T cell receptor beta chains were read from a single sample in a study of PD-L1 blockade in urothelial cancer. Clones were sequenced by immunoSEQ multiplex PCR, and TCRdb holds only the in-frame ones, with some missing. The top ten hold 8% to 9.5% of the sample, which has about 88,000 clones, roughly 90% seen once. Sample: PBMCs, taken around atezolizumab (anti-PD-L1) treatment. Receptors originate from a man in his sixties with urothelial cancer. The CDR3 runs from the conserved cysteine through the conserved F or W. A D gene is named only where the DNA matches it firmly. A clone size is listed for some rows: how often the clone was seen (once, few, many), or a class if it is expanded.

- TRBJ1-4 TRBV9 - CASSPRGGFNEKLFF TGTGCCAGCAGCCCCCGGGGGGGGTTTAATGAAAAACTGTTTTTT
TRBD1 TRBJ1-5 TRBV30 few CAWSKQGVGGQPQHF TGTGCCTGGAGTAAGCAGGGGGTGGGAGGACAGCCCCAGCATTTT
- TRBJ2-3 TRBV5-1 - CASSPPGASDTQYF TGCGCCAGCAGCCCCCCGGGAGCATCCGATACGCAGTATTTT
TRBD1 TRBJ2-7 TRBV18 - CASSPSTGATYEQYF TGTGCCAGCTCACCCTCGACAGGGGCCACCTACGAGCAGTACTTC
TRBD2 TRBJ2-1 TRBV4-1 - CASSQDSRLGLGGGEQFF TGCGCCAGCAGCCAAGATAGTCGTTTGGGACTCGGGGGGGGCGAGCAGTTCTTC
TRBD1 TRBJ1-5 TRBV5-1 - CASSTTGGDEPQHF TGCGCCAGCTCCACAACAGGGGGCGACGAGCCCCAGCATTTT
TRBD2 TRBJ2-5 TRBV4-2 - CASSQWTSGRNPVETQYF TGTGCCAGCAGCCAATGGACTAGCGGGAGAAACCCCGTGGAGACCCAGTACTTC
- TRBJ2-5 TRBV7-2 - CASSGDTAQETQYF TGTGCCAGCAGCGGGGACACGGCCCAAGAGACCCAGTACTTC
TRBD2 TRBJ2-7 TRBV5-4 - CASSSGLAGGRSYEQYF TGTGCCAGCAGCTCCGGACTAGCGGGAGGCCGCTCCTACGAGCAGTACTTC
- TRBJ1-1 TRBV2 - CASSGPDTEAFF TGTGCCAGCAGTGGGCCAGACACTGAAGCTTTCTTT
TRBD2 TRBJ2-7 TRBV4-3 - CASSQERLADYEQYF TGCGCCAGCAGCCAAGAACGGCTAGCGGACTACGAGCAGTACTTC
- TRBJ2-7 TRBV28 - CASGSAYEQYF TGTGCCAGCGGCAGCGCCTACGAGCAGTACTTC
TRBD1 TRBJ1-2 TRBV5-4 once CASSTGTANYGYTF TGTGCCAGCAGCACAGGGACAGCAAACTATGGCTACACCTTC
- TRBJ1-2 TRBV2 - CASTQGFYGYTF TGTGCCAGTACCCAGGGATTCTATGGCTACACCTTC
- TRBJ2-3 TRBV6-6 - CASSSQLAVTDTQYF TGTGCCAGCAGTTCCCAACTAGCAGTCACAGATACGCAGTATTTT
- TRBJ2-7 TRBV5-1 - CASSLDEGRNEQYF TGCGCCAGCAGCTTGGATGAGGGCCGGAACGAGCAGTACTTC
TRBD1 TRBJ1-1 TRBV13 - CASSQRRQGASGTEAFF TGTGCCAGCAGCCAAAGGCGGCAGGGGGCTTCGGGGACTGAAGCTTTCTTT
- TRBJ2-3 TRBV6-5 - CASSYSRRDTQYF TGTGCCAGCAGTTACTCGAGGCGGGATACGCAGTATTTT
- TRBJ2-3 TRBV9 - CASSPGNAGTDTQYF TGTGCCAGCAGCCCAGGGAATGCCGGGACAGATACGCAGTATTTT
- TRBJ1-5 TRBV2 - CASSEVQGKPQHF TGTGCCAGCAGTGAAGTGCAGGGTAAGCCCCAGCATTTT
- TRBJ2-5 TRBV7-8 - CASSLGRDETQYF TGTGCCAGCAGCTTAGGCCGGGATGAGACCCAGTACTTC
TRBD2 TRBJ2-7 TRBV10-2 - CASSERGGASYEQYF TGCGCCAGCAGTGAACGGGGGGGCGCCTCCTACGAGCAGTACTTC
TRBD1 TRBJ1-3 TRBV7-4 - CASSNRGGLEGNTIYF TGTGCCAGCAGCAACAGGGGGGGATTGGAAGGAAACACCATATATTTT
TRBD2 TRBJ2-1 TRBV5-4 - CASSPRLAGNNEQFF TGTGCCAGCAGCCCCAGACTAGCGGGAAACAATGAGCAGTTCTTC
TRBD2 TRBJ2-1 TRBV4-2 few CASSQRLAGGGNEQFF TGTGCCAGCAGCCAACGGCTAGCGGGAGGAGGGAATGAGCAGTTCTTC